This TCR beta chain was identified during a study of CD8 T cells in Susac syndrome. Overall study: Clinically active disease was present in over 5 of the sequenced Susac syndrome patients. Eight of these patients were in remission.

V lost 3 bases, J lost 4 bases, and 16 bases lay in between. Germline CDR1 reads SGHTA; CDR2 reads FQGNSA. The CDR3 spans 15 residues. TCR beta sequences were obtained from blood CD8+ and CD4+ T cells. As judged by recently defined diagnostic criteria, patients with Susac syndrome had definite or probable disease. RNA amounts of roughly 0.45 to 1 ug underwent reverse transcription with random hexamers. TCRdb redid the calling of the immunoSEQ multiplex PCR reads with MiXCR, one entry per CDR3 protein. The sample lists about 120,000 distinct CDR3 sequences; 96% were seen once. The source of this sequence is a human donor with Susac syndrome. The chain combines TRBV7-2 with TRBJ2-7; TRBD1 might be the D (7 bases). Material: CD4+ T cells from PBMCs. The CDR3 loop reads CASSLAGQRGYEQYF. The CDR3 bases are TGTGCCAGCAGCTTGGCGGGACAGAGAGGGTACGAGCAGTACTTC.